The clone carrying this TCR beta chain was seen a few times. Its target is unknown. A multiplex PCR was run with 60 Vbeta primers and 13 Jbeta primers. Sequencing was performed with immunoSEQ multiplex PCR; in TCRdb, only in-frame clones are kept and a portion is missing. The sample holds about 130,000 clones; 65% to 85% are singletons and the top ten take more than 3%. The data derive from a study of cytomegalovirus exposure and HLA in healthy donors. Whole-study results and caveats: Most TCR sequences were seen very rarely across donors, but some public TCRs occurred in many.

The germline V gene encodes CDR1 MGHDK and CDR2 SYGVNS. CDR3 length: 17 residues. Germline trimming cut 1 base from V and 4 bases from J; bases unmatched to any gene: 8. The clonotype comes from a man younger than 30 in good health and CMV-seropositive. The chain joins TRBV25-1 to TRBJ1-2; TRBD1 aligns across 11 bases. The sample consisted of PBMCs. The CDR3: CASSELLRTGGVYGYTF. The DNA of the CDR3 is TGTGCCAGCAGTGAATTATTGCGGACAGGGGGCGTCTATGGCTACACCTTC.